The sequence of this TCR beta chain was determined in a study of blood T cell repertoires in COVID-19. Overall study context: Sites in the United States, Italy and Spain provided acute and convalescent COVID-19 samples.

Original methodology: From reference gene primer amplification, estimates of nucleated cell counts were derived. Method: immunoSEQ multiplex PCR; TCRdb's copy keeps in-frame clones and lacks some. The V and J calls and the clone size are those of that table, but D and trimming were determined from the DNA. Among 150,000 to 200,000 clones listed, around 80% were seen once. Germline V gives CDR1 SGHVS, CDR2 FQNEAQ. V gave up 2 bases and J gave up 0 bases, with 4 bases separating them. This CDR3 has 13 residues. Sequenced input: peripheral blood. The rearrangement joins TRBV7-8 to TRBJ1-1; D is undetermined. The sequence was collected from a man aged 60 to 75 with active or convalescent COVID-19. CDR3 in amino acids: CASSLTVNTEAFF. The CDR3 nucleotides read TGTGCCAGCAGCTTAACGGTGAACACTGAAGCTTTCTTT. Supplemented by reference TRBV7-8 and TRBJ1-1, the full variable domain reads GAGVSQSPRYKVAKRGQDVALRCDPISGHVSLFWYQQALGQGPEFLTYFQNEAQLDKSGLPSDRFFAERPEGSVSTLKIQRTQQEDSAVYLCASSLTVNTEAFFGQGTRLTVV.